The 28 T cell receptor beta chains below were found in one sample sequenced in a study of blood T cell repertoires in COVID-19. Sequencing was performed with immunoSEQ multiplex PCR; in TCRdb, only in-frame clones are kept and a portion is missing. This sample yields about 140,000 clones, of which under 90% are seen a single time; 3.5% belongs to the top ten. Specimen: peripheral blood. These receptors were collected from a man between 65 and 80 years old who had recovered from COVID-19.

DNA of the CDR3: TGTGCCAGTAGTATAGGAATGGGGGGGCAGCAGTACTTC. As protein: CASSIGMGGQQYF. This rearrangement joins TRBV19 to TRBJ2-7; TRBD2 might be the D (7 bases). CDR1 and CDR2 from the germline V gene are LNHDA and SQIVND (reference sequence). Deletions cut 1 base from V and 8 bases from J, with 12 bases between. This CDR3 comprises 13 residues.

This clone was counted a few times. CDR3 in amino acids: CASRPQGAFTEAFF. For the CDR3, the DNA is TGTGCCAGCAGGCCTCAGGGGGCGTTCACTGAAGCTTTCTTT. V and J are TRBV7-2 and TRBJ1-1, with 8 bases matching TRBD1. Germline CDR1 SGHTA, CDR2 FQGNSA. The CDR3 is 14 amino acids. The V gene end was trimmed by 6 bases and the J gene end by 4 bases; junction bases not matched to a gene: 7.

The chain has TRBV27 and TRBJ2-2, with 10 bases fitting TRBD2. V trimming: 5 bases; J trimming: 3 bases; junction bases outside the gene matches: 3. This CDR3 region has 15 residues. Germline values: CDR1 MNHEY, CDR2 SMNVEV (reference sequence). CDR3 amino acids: CASSGAGGDTGELFF. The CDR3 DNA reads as TGTGCCAGCAGTGGAGCGGGAGGGGACACCGGGGAGCTGTTTTTT.

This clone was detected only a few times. The CDR3 nucleotides read TGTGCCAGCAGCCCCGGCCTAGCGGGAGGCCCCTCCTACAATGAGCAGTTCTTC. This translates into CASSPGLAGGPSYNEQFF. This chain links TRBV14 with TRBJ2-1, with 11 bases matching TRBD2. The CDR3 loop spans 18 amino acids. CDR1 is SGHDN, CDR2 FVKESK, per germline. Germline trimming cut 4 bases from V and 0 bases from J; bases unmatched to any gene: 8.

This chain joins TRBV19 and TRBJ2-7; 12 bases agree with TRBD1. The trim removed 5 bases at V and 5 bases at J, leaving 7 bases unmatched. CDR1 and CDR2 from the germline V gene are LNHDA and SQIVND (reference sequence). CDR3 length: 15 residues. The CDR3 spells CASSAGTGGFHEQYF. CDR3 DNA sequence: TGTGCCAGTAGTGCAGGGACAGGGGGCTTCCACGAGCAGTACTTC. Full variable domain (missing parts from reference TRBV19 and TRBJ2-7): DGGITQSPKYLFRKEGQNVTLSCEQNLNHDAMYWYRQDPGQGLRLIYYSQIVNDFQKGDIAEGYSVSREKKESFPLTVTSAQKNPTAFYLCASSAGTGGFHEQYFGPGTRLTVT.

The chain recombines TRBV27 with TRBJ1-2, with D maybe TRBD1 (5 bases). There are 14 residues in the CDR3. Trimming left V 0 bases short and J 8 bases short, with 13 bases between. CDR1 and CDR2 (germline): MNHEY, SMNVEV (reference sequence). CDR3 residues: CASSLSGLKGGYTF. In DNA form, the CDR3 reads TGTGCCAGCAGTTTATCGGGACTCAAGGGGGGCTACACCTTC.

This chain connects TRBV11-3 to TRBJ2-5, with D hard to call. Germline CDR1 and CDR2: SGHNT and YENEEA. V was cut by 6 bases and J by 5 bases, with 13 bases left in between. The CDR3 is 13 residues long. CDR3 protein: CASSKHRLETQYF. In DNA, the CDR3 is TGTGCCAGCAGTAAACACAGATTGGAGACCCAGTACTTC.

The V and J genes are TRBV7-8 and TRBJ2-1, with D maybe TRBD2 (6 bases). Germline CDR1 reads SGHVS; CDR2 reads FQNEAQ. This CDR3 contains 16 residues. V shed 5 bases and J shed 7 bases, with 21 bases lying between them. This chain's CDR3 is CASSPDVSSGGNEQFF. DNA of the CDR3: TGTGCCAGCAGCCCAGATGTATCGTCTGGGGGGAATGAGCAGTTCTTC.

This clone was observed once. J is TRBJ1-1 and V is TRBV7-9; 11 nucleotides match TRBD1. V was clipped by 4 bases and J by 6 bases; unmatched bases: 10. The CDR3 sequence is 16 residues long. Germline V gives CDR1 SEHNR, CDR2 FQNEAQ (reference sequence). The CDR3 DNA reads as TGTGCCAGCAGCTCGTCCGGGACAGGGGGGTTCGCTGAAGCTTTCTTT. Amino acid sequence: CASSSSGTGGFAEAFF.

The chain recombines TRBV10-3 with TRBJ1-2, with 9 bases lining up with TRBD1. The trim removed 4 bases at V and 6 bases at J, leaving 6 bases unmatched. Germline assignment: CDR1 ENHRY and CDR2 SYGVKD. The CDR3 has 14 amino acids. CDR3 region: CAISGLDRGNGYTF. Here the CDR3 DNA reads TGTGCCATCAGTGGCTTGGACAGGGGAAATGGCTACACCTTC.

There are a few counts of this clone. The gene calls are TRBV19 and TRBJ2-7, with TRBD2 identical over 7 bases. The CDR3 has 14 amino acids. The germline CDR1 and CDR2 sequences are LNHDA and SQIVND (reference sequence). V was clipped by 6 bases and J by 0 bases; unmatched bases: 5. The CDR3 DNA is TGTGCCAGTAGGCTCCAGCGGGGCTCCTACGAGCAGTACTTC. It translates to CASRLQRGSYEQYF. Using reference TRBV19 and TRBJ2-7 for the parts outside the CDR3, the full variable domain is DGGITQSPKYLFRKEGQNVTLSCEQNLNHDAMYWYRQDPGQGLRLIYYSQIVNDFQKGDIAEGYSVSREKKESFPLTVTSAQKNPTAFYLCASRLQRGSYEQYFGPGTRLTVT.

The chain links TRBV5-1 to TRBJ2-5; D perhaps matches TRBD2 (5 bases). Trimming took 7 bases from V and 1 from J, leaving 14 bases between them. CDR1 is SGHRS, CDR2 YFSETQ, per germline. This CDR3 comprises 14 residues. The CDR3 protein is CASGELATQETQYF. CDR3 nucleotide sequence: TGCGCCAGCGGGGAATTAGCGACCCAAGAGACCCAGTACTTC.

The CDR3: CASSYLTSGPYNEQFF. The CDR3 nucleotides are TGTGCCAGCAGTTACCTGACTAGCGGGCCTTACAATGAGCAGTTCTTC. This sequence joins TRBV6-2 or TRBV6-3 and TRBJ2-1; TRBD2 agrees at 10 bases. The trim removed 2 bases at V and 4 bases at J, leaving 5 bases unmatched. The germline V gene encodes CDR1 MNHEY and CDR2 SVGEGT. The CDR3 runs to 16 residues.

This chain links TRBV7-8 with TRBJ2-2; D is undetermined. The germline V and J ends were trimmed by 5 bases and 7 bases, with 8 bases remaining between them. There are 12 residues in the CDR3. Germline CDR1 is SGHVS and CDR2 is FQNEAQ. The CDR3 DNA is TGTGCCAGCAGCCCCCCGGGCGGGGAGCTGTTTTTT. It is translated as CASSPPGGELFF.

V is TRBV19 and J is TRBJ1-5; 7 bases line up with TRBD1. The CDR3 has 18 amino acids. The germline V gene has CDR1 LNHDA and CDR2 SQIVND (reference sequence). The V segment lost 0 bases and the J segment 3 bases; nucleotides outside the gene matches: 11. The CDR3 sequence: CASSIDQTGTVVNQPQHF. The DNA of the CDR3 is TGTGCCAGTAGTATAGATCAAACGGGGACAGTTGTCAATCAGCCCCAGCATTTT.

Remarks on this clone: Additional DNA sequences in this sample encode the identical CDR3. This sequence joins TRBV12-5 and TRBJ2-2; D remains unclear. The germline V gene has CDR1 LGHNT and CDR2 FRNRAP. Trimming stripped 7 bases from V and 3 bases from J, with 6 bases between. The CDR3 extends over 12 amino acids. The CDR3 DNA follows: TGTGCTAGTGTCTTCGACACCGGGGAGCTGTTTTTT. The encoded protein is CASVFDTGELFF.

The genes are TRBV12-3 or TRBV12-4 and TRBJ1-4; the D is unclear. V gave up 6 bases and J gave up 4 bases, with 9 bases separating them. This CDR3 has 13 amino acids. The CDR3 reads CASSPRGNEKLFF. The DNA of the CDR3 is TGTGCCAGCAGCCCCCGGGGTAATGAAAAACTGTTTTTT.

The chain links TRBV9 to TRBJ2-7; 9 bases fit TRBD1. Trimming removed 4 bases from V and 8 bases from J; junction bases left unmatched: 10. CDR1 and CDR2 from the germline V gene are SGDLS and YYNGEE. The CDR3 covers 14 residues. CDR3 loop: CASSPGQGDYKQYF. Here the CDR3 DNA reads TGTGCCAGCAGCCCGGGACAGGGTGATTATAAGCAGTACTTC.

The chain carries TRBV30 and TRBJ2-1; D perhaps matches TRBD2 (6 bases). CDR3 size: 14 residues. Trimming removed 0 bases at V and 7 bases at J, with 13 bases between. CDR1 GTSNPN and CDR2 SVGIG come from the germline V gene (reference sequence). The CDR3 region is CAWSVGDWFNEQFF. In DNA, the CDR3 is TGTGCCTGGAGTGTTGGGGACTGGTTTAATGAGCAGTTCTTC.

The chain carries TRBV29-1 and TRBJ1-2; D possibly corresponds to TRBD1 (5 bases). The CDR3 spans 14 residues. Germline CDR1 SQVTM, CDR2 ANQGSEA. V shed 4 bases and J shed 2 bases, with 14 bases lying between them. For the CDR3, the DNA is TGCAGCGTTGTAAGGGGCTCCGAAAACTATGGCTACACCTTC. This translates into CSVVRGSENYGYTF.

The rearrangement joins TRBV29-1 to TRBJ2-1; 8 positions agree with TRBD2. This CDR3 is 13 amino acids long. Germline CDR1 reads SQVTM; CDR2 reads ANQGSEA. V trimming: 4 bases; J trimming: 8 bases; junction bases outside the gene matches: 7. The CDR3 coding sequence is TGCAGCGTTGTTAAGACTAGCGAGTATGAGCAGTTCTTC. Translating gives CSVVKTSEYEQFF.

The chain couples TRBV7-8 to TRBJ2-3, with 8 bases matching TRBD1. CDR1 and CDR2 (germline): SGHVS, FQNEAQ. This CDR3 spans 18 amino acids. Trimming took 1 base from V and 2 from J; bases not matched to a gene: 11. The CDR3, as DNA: TGTGCCAGCAGCTTAGACCCAGGACAGGGAGTTTTCACAGATACGCAGTATTTT. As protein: CASSLDPGQGVFTDTQYF.

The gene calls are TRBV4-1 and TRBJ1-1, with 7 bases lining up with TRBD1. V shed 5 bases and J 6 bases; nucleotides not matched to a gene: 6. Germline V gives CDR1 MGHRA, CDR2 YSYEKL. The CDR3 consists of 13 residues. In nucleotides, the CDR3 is TGCGCCAGCAGCTTGAGACAGGGACCTGAAGCTTTCTTT. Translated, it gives CASSLRQGPEAFF.

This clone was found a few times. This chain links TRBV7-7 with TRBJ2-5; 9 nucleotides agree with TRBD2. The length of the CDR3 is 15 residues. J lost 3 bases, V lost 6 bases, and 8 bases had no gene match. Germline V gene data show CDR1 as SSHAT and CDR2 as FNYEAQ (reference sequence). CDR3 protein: CASRAAGGREETQYF. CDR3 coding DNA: TGTGCCAGCAGAGCGGCGGGGGGGCGCGAAGAGACCCAGTACTTC.

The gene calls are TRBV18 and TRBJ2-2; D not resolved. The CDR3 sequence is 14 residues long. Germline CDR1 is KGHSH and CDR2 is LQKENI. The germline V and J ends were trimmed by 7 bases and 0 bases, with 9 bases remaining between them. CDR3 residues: CASFEQANTGELFF. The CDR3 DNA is TGTGCCAGCTTTGAGCAGGCGAACACCGGGGAGCTGTTTTTT. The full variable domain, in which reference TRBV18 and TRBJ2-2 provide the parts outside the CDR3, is NAGVMQNPRHLVRRRGQEARLRCSPMKGHSHVYWYRQLPEEGLKFMVYLQKENIIDESGMPKERFSAEFPKEGPSILRIQQVVRGDSAAYFCASFEQANTGELFFGEGSRLTVL.

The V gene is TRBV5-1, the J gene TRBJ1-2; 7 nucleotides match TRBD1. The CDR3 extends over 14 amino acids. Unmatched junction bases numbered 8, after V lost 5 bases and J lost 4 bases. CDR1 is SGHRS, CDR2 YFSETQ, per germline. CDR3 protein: CASRPEGGPYGYTF. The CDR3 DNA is TGCGCCAGCAGACCGGAAGGGGGCCCCTATGGCTACACCTTC.

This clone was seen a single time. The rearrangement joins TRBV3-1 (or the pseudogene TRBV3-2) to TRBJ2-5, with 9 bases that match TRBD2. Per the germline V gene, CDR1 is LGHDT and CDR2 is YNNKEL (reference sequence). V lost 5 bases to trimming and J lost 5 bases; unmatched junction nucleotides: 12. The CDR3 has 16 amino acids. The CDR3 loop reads CASSDSGRFGGETQYF. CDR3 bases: TGTGCCAGCAGCGATAGCGGGAGATTTGGCGGGGAGACCCAGTACTTC.

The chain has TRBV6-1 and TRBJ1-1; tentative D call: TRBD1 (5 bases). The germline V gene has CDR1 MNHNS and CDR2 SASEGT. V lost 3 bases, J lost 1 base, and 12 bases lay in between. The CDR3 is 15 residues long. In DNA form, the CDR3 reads TGTGCCAGCAGTGACCTCAGGGTGAGGAACACTGAAGCTTTCTTT. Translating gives CASSDLRVRNTEAFF.